This is a list of T cell receptor beta chains from one sample in a study of blood T cell repertoires in COVID-19. The data were produced by immunoSEQ multiplex PCR, yet TCRdb's version contains in-frame clones alone and is incomplete. The sample carries around 290,000 clones, about 93% recorded once. Sequenced material: PBMCs or T cells enriched from blood (not recorded which). The receptors were gathered from a woman aged 30 to 39 who had recovered from COVID-19. Each CDR3 is given with its conserved first and last residue. Each record gives: V gene, J gene, clone size, D gene, CDR3 protein, CDR3 DNA. D genes are given only for firm matches. Clone size is stated in some rows and not others, as once, few, many or a class when expanded.

v_call: TRBV29-1
j_call: TRBJ2-7
clone_size: once
d_call: .
cdr3_aa: CSVCDGTYEQYF
cdr3_nt: TGCAGCGTTTGCGACGGGACCTACGAGCAGTACTTC

v_call: TRBV27
j_call: TRBJ2-2
clone_size: .
d_call: .
cdr3_aa: CASSFAATGELFF
cdr3_nt: TGTGCCAGCAGTTTCGCGGCCACCGGGGAGCTGTTTTTT

v_call: TRBV7-8
j_call: TRBJ2-7
clone_size: .
d_call: TRBD2
cdr3_aa: CASSPERDLYF
cdr3_nt: TGTGCCAGCAGCCCCGAGCGGGATCTGTACTTC

v_call: TRBV7-9
j_call: TRBJ2-2
clone_size: .
d_call: TRBD2
cdr3_aa: CASSLPGLAGTGELFF
cdr3_nt: TGTGCCAGCAGCTTGCCCGGGCTAGCGGGCACCGGGGAGCTGTTTTTT

v_call: TRBV15
j_call: TRBJ2-7
clone_size: .
d_call: .
cdr3_aa: CATSRDRAPSYEQYF
cdr3_nt: TGTGCCACCAGCAGAGACAGGGCCCCCTCCTACGAGCAGTACTTC

v_call: TRBV15
j_call: TRBJ1-5
clone_size: .
d_call: .
cdr3_aa: CATSTGSPGQPQHF
cdr3_nt: TGTGCCACCAGCACCGGGAGCCCTGGGCAGCCCCAGCATTTT

v_call: TRBV28
j_call: TRBJ2-1
clone_size: .
d_call: TRBD1
cdr3_aa: CASSTLGTGDEQFF
cdr3_nt: TGTGCCAGCAGTACCCTCGGGACAGGCGATGAGCAGTTCTTC

v_call: TRBV24-1
j_call: TRBJ2-1
clone_size: .
d_call: TRBD2
cdr3_aa: CATSDSGTSGREWNEQFF
cdr3_nt: TGTGCCACCAGTGATTCCGGGACTAGCGGGAGGGAATGGAATGAGCAGTTCTTC

v_call: TRBV5-4
j_call: TRBJ1-1
clone_size: .
d_call: TRBD1
cdr3_aa: CASGRMDRTKNTEAFF
cdr3_nt: TGTGCCAGCGGTCGTATGGACAGGACTAAGAACACTGAAGCTTTCTTT

v_call: TRBV5-8
j_call: TRBJ2-5
clone_size: .
d_call: TRBD1
cdr3_aa: CASSLQGYEGETQYF
cdr3_nt: TGTGCCAGCAGCTTACAGGGGTATGAAGGGGAGACCCAGTACTTC

v_call: TRBV18
j_call: TRBJ2-2
clone_size: few
d_call: TRBD1
cdr3_aa: CASSPSPVRTGDTGELFF
cdr3_nt: TGTGCCAGCTCACCCTCCCCTGTCAGGACAGGGGACACCGGGGAGCTGTTTTTT

v_call: TRBV10-3
j_call: TRBJ2-3
clone_size: .
d_call: .
cdr3_aa: CAILPEEGAQMFGTDTQYF
cdr3_nt: TGTGCCATCCTCCCCGAGGAAGGGGCGCAGATGTTTGGCACAGATACGCAGTATTTT

v_call: TRBV6-4
j_call: TRBJ2-1
clone_size: .
d_call: TRBD2
cdr3_aa: CASSDSPLAGGNYNEQFF
cdr3_nt: TGTGCCAGCAGTGACTCCCCACTAGCGGGAGGCAACTACAATGAGCAGTTCTTC

v_call: TRBV28
j_call: TRBJ2-5
clone_size: .
d_call: TRBD2
cdr3_aa: CASSSGLAGQETQYF
cdr3_nt: TGTGCCAGCAGTTCAGGACTAGCGGGGCAAGAGACCCAGTACTTC

v_call: TRBV5-1
j_call: TRBJ1-5
clone_size: .
d_call: .
cdr3_aa: CASSWSGGENQPQHF
cdr3_nt: TGCGCCAGCAGCTGGAGCGGAGGGGAGAATCAGCCCCAGCATTTT

v_call: TRBV7-2
j_call: TRBJ2-5
clone_size: .
d_call: TRBD2
cdr3_aa: CASSLAGVFETQYF
cdr3_nt: TGTGCCAGCAGCCTAGCGGGAGTCTTTGAGACCCAGTACTTC

v_call: TRBV29-1
j_call: TRBJ2-1
clone_size: .
d_call: .
cdr3_aa: CSVDLSSSYNEQFF
cdr3_nt: TGCAGCGTTGACTTGTCCAGCTCCTACAATGAGCAGTTCTTC

v_call: TRBV6-4
j_call: TRBJ2-1
clone_size: .
d_call: TRBD2
cdr3_aa: CASSSVAGADEQFF
cdr3_nt: TGTGCCAGCAGTTCCGTAGCGGGAGCGGATGAGCAGTTCTTC

v_call: TRBV27
j_call: TRBJ2-1
clone_size: once
d_call: .
cdr3_aa: CASSLWASVSNEQFF
cdr3_nt: TGTGCCAGCAGTTTATGGGCTAGCGTTTCAAATGAGCAGTTCTTC

v_call: TRBV5-1
j_call: TRBJ1-5
clone_size: .
d_call: .
cdr3_aa: CASSSRGEDQPQHF
cdr3_nt: TGCGCCAGCAGCTCGCGAGGGGAGGATCAGCCCCAGCATTTT

v_call: TRBV5-1
j_call: TRBJ1-1
clone_size: .
d_call: .
cdr3_aa: CASSLYRGVSKNTEAFF
cdr3_nt: TGCGCCAGCAGCTTGTATCGGGGGGTGTCAAAGAACACTGAAGCTTTCTTT

v_call: TRBV5-1
j_call: TRBJ2-3
clone_size: .
d_call: TRBD2
cdr3_aa: CASSWGSGRTDTQYF
cdr3_nt: TGCGCCAGCAGCTGGGGTAGCGGGAGAACAGATACGCAGTATTTT

v_call: TRBV7-2
j_call: TRBJ2-2
clone_size: .
d_call: TRBD1
cdr3_aa: CASSFTGTGRLSNTGELFF
cdr3_nt: TGTGCCAGCAGCTTCACCGGGACAGGCCGACTCTCGAACACCGGGGAGCTGTTTTTT

v_call: TRBV7-2
j_call: TRBJ2-7
clone_size: .
d_call: .
cdr3_aa: CASSLARGSGYEQYF
cdr3_nt: TGTGCCAGCAGCTTAGCGCGAGGGTCTGGTTACGAGCAGTACTTC

v_call: TRBV14
j_call: TRBJ2-3
clone_size: .
d_call: TRBD1
cdr3_aa: CASSLDRGTDTQYF
cdr3_nt: TGTGCCAGCAGCCTCGACAGGGGCACAGATACGCAGTATTTT

v_call: TRBV5-5
j_call: TRBJ2-7
clone_size: .
d_call: .
cdr3_aa: CASSLAAFVYGEQYF
cdr3_nt: TGTGCCAGCAGCTTGGCTGCGTTTGTTTATGGCGAGCAGTACTTC

v_call: TRBV19
j_call: TRBJ1-5
clone_size: .
d_call: TRBD1
cdr3_aa: CASRTGGRSNQPQHF
cdr3_nt: TGTGCCAGTAGGACAGGGGGAAGGAGCAATCAGCCCCAGCATTTT

v_call: TRBV5-1
j_call: TRBJ2-2
clone_size: .
d_call: .
cdr3_aa: CASSSRGPKNTGELFF
cdr3_nt: TGCGCCAGCAGCTCGCGGGGACCGAAGAACACCGGGGAGCTGTTTTTT

v_call: TRBV27
j_call: TRBJ1-5
clone_size: .
d_call: .
cdr3_aa: CASSALSGAQPQHF
cdr3_nt: TGTGCCAGCAGTGCCCTGTCGGGAGCTCAGCCCCAGCATTTT

v_call: TRBV11-3
j_call: TRBJ2-1
clone_size: .
d_call: .
cdr3_aa: CASSLDRALFSEQFF
cdr3_nt: TGTGCCAGCAGCTTAGACAGGGCCCTATTCAGTGAGCAGTTCTTC

v_call: TRBV5-4
j_call: TRBJ2-7
clone_size: .
d_call: .
cdr3_aa: CASSLEGGVSYEQYF
cdr3_nt: TGTGCCAGCAGCTTGGAAGGGGGGGTTTCCTACGAGCAGTACTTC

v_call: TRBV5-6
j_call: TRBJ1-3
clone_size: once
d_call: .
cdr3_aa: CASQKQIFSGNTIYF
cdr3_nt: TGTGCCAGCCAGAAACAGATATTCTCTGGAAACACCATATATTTT

v_call: TRBV28
j_call: TRBJ2-3
clone_size: .
d_call: TRBD2
cdr3_aa: CASRSGGTQYF
cdr3_nt: TGTGCCAGCAGGAGCGGGGGTACGCAGTATTTT

v_call: TRBV6-9
j_call: TRBJ1-5
clone_size: .
d_call: TRBD1
cdr3_aa: CASTYGGQGNLSNQPQHF
cdr3_nt: TGTGCCAGCACTTACGGAGGACAGGGCAACCTTAGCAATCAGCCCCAGCATTTT

v_call: TRBV5-6
j_call: TRBJ2-7
clone_size: .
d_call: TRBD2
cdr3_aa: CASSFGTSGGYEQYF
cdr3_nt: TGTGCCAGCAGCTTCGGGACTAGCGGGGGCTACGAGCAGTACTTC

v_call: TRBV30
j_call: TRBJ2-6
clone_size: .
d_call: .
cdr3_aa: CAWQSGSGANVLTF
cdr3_nt: TGTGCCTGGCAGAGCGGTTCCGGGGCCAACGTCCTGACTTTC

v_call: TRBV28
j_call: TRBJ1-5
clone_size: .
d_call: TRBD1
cdr3_aa: CASSFDDRANQPQHF
cdr3_nt: TGTGCCAGCAGTTTTGACGACAGGGCAAATCAGCCCCAGCATTTT

v_call: TRBV5-4
j_call: TRBJ1-4
clone_size: .
d_call: .
cdr3_aa: CASSLILSEKLFF
cdr3_nt: TGTGCCAGCAGCTTAATTTTGAGTGAAAAACTGTTTTTT

v_call: TRBV27
j_call: TRBJ1-5
clone_size: .
d_call: .
cdr3_aa: CASSSTAGGFNQPQHF
cdr3_nt: TGTGCCAGCAGTTCAACAGCGGGGGGCTTTAATCAGCCCCAGCATTTT

v_call: TRBV7-8
j_call: TRBJ2-3
clone_size: .
d_call: TRBD2
cdr3_aa: CASSLVQRERLTDTQYF
cdr3_nt: TGTGCCAGCAGCTTAGTCCAGCGGGAGCGTTTAACAGATACGCAGTATTTT

v_call: TRBV4-3
j_call: TRBJ2-7
clone_size: .
d_call: .
cdr3_aa: CASSQAAGGSSYEQYF
cdr3_nt: TGCGCCAGCAGCCAGGCTGCAGGGGGGAGCTCCTACGAGCAGTACTTC

v_call: TRBV2
j_call: TRBJ2-7
clone_size: .
d_call: .
cdr3_aa: CASITGTHHYEQYF
cdr3_nt: TGTGCCAGCATTACCGGGACTCATCACTACGAGCAGTACTTC

v_call: TRBV7-3
j_call: TRBJ2-2
clone_size: .
d_call: .
cdr3_aa: CASSLGFRQDTGELFF
cdr3_nt: TGTGCCAGCAGCTTAGGATTTCGGCAGGACACCGGGGAGCTGTTTTTT

v_call: TRBV10-3
j_call: TRBJ2-2
clone_size: .
d_call: TRBD2
cdr3_aa: CAISESRASGSPTGELFF
cdr3_nt: TGTGCCATCAGTGAGTCCCGAGCTAGCGGGAGTCCCACCGGGGAGCTGTTTTTT

v_call: TRBV7-2
j_call: TRBJ2-1
clone_size: .
d_call: .
cdr3_aa: CASSLALRRGNEQFF
cdr3_nt: TGTGCCAGCAGCTTAGCCCTTAGGAGGGGCAATGAGCAGTTCTTC

v_call: TRBV7-3
j_call: TRBJ2-7
clone_size: .
d_call: TRBD2
cdr3_aa: CASSSLAGETYEQYF
cdr3_nt: TGTGCCAGCAGCTCATTAGCGGGAGAGACCTACGAGCAGTACTTC

v_call: TRBV28
j_call: TRBJ2-5
clone_size: .
d_call: .
cdr3_aa: CASSKKQVSDLQETQYF
cdr3_nt: TGTGCCAGCAGCAAGAAACAGGTATCGGACCTCCAGGAGACCCAGTACTTC

v_call: TRBV11-3
j_call: TRBJ2-1
clone_size: .
d_call: .
cdr3_aa: CASSLDRGSYNEQFF
cdr3_nt: TGTGCCAGCAGCTTAGATAGGGGCTCCTACAATGAGCAGTTCTTC

v_call: TRBV5-1
j_call: TRBJ1-5
clone_size: .
d_call: .
cdr3_aa: CASSLAGESNQPQHF
cdr3_nt: TGCGCCAGCAGCTTGGCCGGGGAGAGCAATCAGCCCCAGCATTTT

v_call: TRBV24-1
j_call: TRBJ1-2
clone_size: .
d_call: .
cdr3_aa: CATSGQTGTGYTF
cdr3_nt: TGTGCCACCAGTGGTCAAACAGGGACCGGCTACACCTTC

v_call: TRBV3-1/TRBV3-2
j_call: TRBJ1-5
clone_size: .
d_call: .
cdr3_aa: CASSQGRGVSQPQHF
cdr3_nt: TGTGCCAGCAGCCAAGGTCGGGGGGTGAGTCAGCCCCAGCATTTT

v_call: TRBV5-6
j_call: TRBJ2-6
clone_size: .
d_call: .
cdr3_aa: CASSLQISGANVLTF
cdr3_nt: TGTGCCAGCAGCCTTCAGATTTCTGGGGCCAACGTCCTGACTTTC